This T cell receptor (beta chain) came from a study of CD8 T cells in ankylosing spondylitis. Study observations and caveats: Ankylosing spondylitis blood seemed to carry a telltale TCR beta motif made of about 8 highly homologous variants.

TCRdb itself ran the 5' RACE reads through MiXCR, one entry per CDR3 protein. Of about 90,000 distinct CDR3 sequences listed, roughly 9% are singletons. A remark on this clonotype: The target antigen is unknown.

The sequence was obtained from a male donor with ankylosing spondylitis. The sequenced sample was blood, either unsorted or a sorted T cell fraction (not recorded which).

Here the CDR3 DNA reads TGTGCCAGCAGCCGGCGGACTAGCGGGGCCAATGAGCAGTTCTTC. Protein sequence: CASSRRTSGANEQFF. J is TRBJ2-1 and V is TRBV5-6; 12 bases line up with TRBD2. V was pared by 4 bases and J by 6 bases, with 5 bases of the junction left unmatched. The CDR3 has 15 residues. Germline V lookup: CDR1 SGHDT, CDR2 YYEEEE.